The 20 T cell receptor beta chains listed next were all sequenced from one sample in a study of blood T cell repertoires in COVID-19. Clones were sequenced by immunoSEQ multiplex PCR, and TCRdb holds only the in-frame ones, with some missing. The table shows hundreds of thousands of clones, with roughly 89% occurring only once. Sequenced input: PBMCs or T cells enriched from blood (not recorded which). These receptors were taken from a woman aged 18-35 years with acute COVID-19.

This chain links TRBV5-4 with TRBJ2-7; 11 bases agree with TRBD1. The CDR3 runs to 14 residues. V lost 3 bases, J lost 6 bases, and 5 bases stayed unmatched. CDR1 is SGHNT and CDR2 is YYREEE in the germline V gene (reference sequence). CDR3 sequence reads: CASSWTGTGGEQYF. Written as DNA, the CDR3 is TGTGCCAGCAGCTGGACGGGGACAGGGGGCGAGCAGTACTTC.

CDR3 nucleotide sequence: TGTGCCAGCAGCTTGACTAGCACAGATACGCAGTATTTT. Translation gives CASSLTSTDTQYF. The rearrangement links TRBV12-1 to TRBJ2-3; TRBD2 is the table's D call and was not checked against the DNA. TRBV12-1 is marked as a pseudogene. The length of the CDR3 is 13 residues.

The V gene is TRBV24-1, the J gene TRBJ2-3, with no clear D. V was shortened by 1 base and J by 7 bases, with 8 bases between the two germline ends. CDR1 and CDR2 from the germline V gene are KGHDR and SFDVKD. The CDR3 has 13 amino acids. DNA for the CDR3: TGTGCCACCAGTGATTTATACACGTATACGCAGTATTTT. As protein: CATSDLYTYTQYF.

This sequence joins TRBV4-2 and TRBJ1-1; no reliable D call. The germline V and J ends were trimmed by 2 bases and 3 bases, with 7 bases remaining between them. The germline V gene encodes CDR1 LGHNA and CDR2 YNFKEQ. CDR3 length: 13 residues. The CDR3 protein is CASSQRRDTEAFF. CDR3 sequence (DNA): TGTGCCAGCAGCCAAAGGAGGGACACTGAAGCTTTCTTT.

The chain recombines TRBV4-3 with TRBJ2-5; 8 nucleotides align to TRBD2. The CDR3 length is 18 residues. From germline, CDR1 is LGHNA and CDR2 YSLEER. The trim removed 4 bases at V and 1 base at J, leaving 14 bases unmatched. CDR3 coding DNA: TGCGCCAGCAGCCGATCGTACCCGGGACTAGGAACCCAAGAGACCCAGTACTTC. Its protein product is CASSRSYPGLGTQETQYF.

The chain has TRBV30 and TRBJ2-3, with 8 positions matching TRBD1. CDR1 is GTSNPN, CDR2 SVGIG, per germline (reference sequence). Trimming at V came to 2 bases and at J to 5 bases, leaving 15 bases not matched to a gene. This CDR3 comprises 17 residues. CDR3 protein: CAWSTPVGTGRRDTQYF. The CDR3 region has the DNA TGTGCCTGGAGTACACCGGTCGGGACAGGTCGGAGAGATACGCAGTATTTT.

The chain couples TRBV27 to TRBJ2-7; perhaps TRBD2 as D (6 bases). The CDR3 spans 15 residues. Trimming removed 4 bases from V and 3 bases from J, with 16 bases in between. Germline lookup yields CDR1 MNHEY and CDR2 SMNVEV (reference sequence). CDR3 in DNA: TGTGCCAGCAGTTCCGGGCTGGGGGGAGGCTACGAGCAGTACTTC. It specifies CASSSGLGGGYEQYF.

This clone was counted once. The genes are TRBV27 and TRBJ2-1; D might be TRBD2 (6 bases). Per germline, CDR1 MNHEY and CDR2 SMNVEV (reference sequence). The CDR3 runs 15 residues. V lost 1 base to trimming and J lost 3 bases, with 10 bases between them. The chain's CDR3 is CASSLYSGVYNEQFF. The CDR3 coding sequence is TGTGCCAGCAGTTTATACTCGGGAGTCTACAATGAGCAGTTCTTC.

The rearrangement links TRBV6-2 or TRBV6-3 to TRBJ1-1; weak D call: TRBD1 (5 bases). Germline CDR1 is MNHEY and CDR2 is SVGEGT. V gave up 6 bases and J gave up 1 base, with 12 bases separating them. The CDR3 runs 14 residues. The CDR3 nucleotides are TGTGCCAGCAGCCCCAGGGAAAGGAACACTGAAGCTTTCTTT. Translation gives CASSPRERNTEAFF.

This chain connects TRBV29-1 to TRBJ2-4; no clear D gene. Germline loops: CDR1 SQVTM, CDR2 ANQGSEA. The CDR3 spans 11 residues. The V and J ends lost 7 bases and 3 bases respectively, with 7 bases between them. CDR3 sequence: CSAYSKNIQYF. In DNA, the CDR3 is TGCAGCGCTTACAGCAAAAACATTCAGTACTTC.

The chain links TRBV19 to TRBJ2-5; maybe TRBD1 (5 bases). Germline V lookup: CDR1 LNHDA, CDR2 SQIVND (reference sequence). This CDR3 contains 14 residues. V dropped 3 bases and J dropped 5 bases, with 13 bases sitting between them. CDR3 in DNA: TGTGCCAGTAGTATTGGGCAGGGATTGGAGACCCAGTACTTC. Its protein product is CASSIGQGLETQYF.

The chain uses TRBV5-8 and TRBJ2-7; D gene unclear. The germline CDR1 and CDR2 sequences are SGHTS and YDEGEE. V was pared by 1 base and J by 6 bases, with 5 bases between. The CDR3 extends over 11 amino acids. CDR3 loop: CASSLLTEQYF. Written as DNA, the CDR3 is TGTGCCAGCAGCTTGCTAACCGAGCAGTACTTC.

V is TRBV7-9 and J is TRBJ1-1; D is possibly TRBD1 (5 bases). The CDR3 is made up of 11 amino acids. Trimming stripped 5 bases from V and 7 bases from J, with 8 bases between. Looked up from germline, CDR1 is SEHNR and CDR2 is FQNEAQ (reference sequence). In nucleotides, the CDR3 is TGTGCCAGCAGCACCGACAGTGAAGCTTTCTTT. Its protein product is CASSTDSEAFF. Full variable domain (outside the CDR3, taken from reference TRBV7-9 and TRBJ1-1): DTGVSQNPRHKITKRGQNVTFRCDPISEHNRLYWYRQTLGQGPEFLTYFQNEAQLEKSRLLSDRFSAERPKGSFSTLEIQRTEQGDSAMYLCASSTDSEAFFGQGTRLTVV.

This chain uses TRBV27 with TRBJ2-1; TRBD2 might be the D (6 bases). CDR1 MNHEY and CDR2 SMNVEV come from the germline V gene (reference sequence). The V end was cut by 2 bases, the J end by 6 bases, with 11 bases between. There are 14 residues in the CDR3. The chain's CDR3 is CASSLRDLGNEQFF. For the CDR3, the DNA is TGTGCCAGCAGTTTAAGGGACTTGGGCAATGAGCAGTTCTTC.

This clone was recorded once. This chain joins TRBV6-2 or TRBV6-3 and TRBJ2-7; tentatively, D is TRBD2 (5 bases). V lost 3 bases to trimming and J lost 2 bases, with 17 bases between them. This CDR3 has 16 residues. Germline CDR1 MNHEY, CDR2 SVGEGT. CDR3 nucleotide sequence: TGTGCCAGCAGTTATCCGGCACTAGACCCTACCTACGAGCAGTACTTC. The encoded protein is CASSYPALDPTYEQYF.

The J gene is TRBJ2-1, the V gene TRBV7-3, with a weak D call TRBD1 (7 bases). The CDR3 consists of 16 residues. Per the germline V gene, CDR1 is SGHTA and CDR2 is FQGTGA. The V and J ends lost 5 bases and 5 bases respectively, with 19 bases between them. The CDR3: CASSPQAGGLNNEQFF. DNA of the CDR3: TGTGCCAGCAGCCCTCAGGCAGGGGGGCTGAACAATGAGCAGTTCTTC.

In this sample, this clone turned up once. The rearrangement joins TRBV9 to TRBJ2-1, with 16 bases matching TRBD2. Looked up from germline, CDR1 is SGDLS and CDR2 is YYNGEE. Losses at the gene ends were 4 bases for V and 6 bases for J; bases not matched to a gene: 4. The CDR3 is 16 residues long. CDR3 loop: CASSPGTSGRANEQFF. The CDR3 nucleotides read TGTGCCAGCAGCCCGGGGACTAGCGGGAGGGCCAATGAGCAGTTCTTC.

The chain couples TRBV7-8 to TRBJ1-4; D not resolved. The CDR3 runs 15 residues. Germline V lookup: CDR1 SGHVS, CDR2 FQNEAQ. Trimming pared 5 bases from V and 8 bases from J, leaving 18 bases between. CDR3 region: CASSLSPGLREKLFF. CDR3 sequence (DNA): TGTGCCAGCAGCCTCTCGCCGGGGTTGCGGGAAAAACTGTTTTTT. Combining the CDR3 with reference TRBV7-8 and TRBJ1-4 gives the whole variable domain GAGVSQSPRYKVAKRGQDVALRCDPISGHVSLFWYQQALGQGPEFLTYFQNEAQLDKSGLPSDRFFAERPEGSVSTLKIQRTQQEDSAVYLCASSLSPGLREKLFFGSGTQLSVL.

The CDR3: CASSGRQSNYGYTF. In nucleotides, the CDR3 is TGTGCCAGCAGTGGCCGACAGTCCAACTATGGCTACACCTTC. The chain links TRBV27 to TRBJ1-2; a weak D match, TRBD1 (5 bases). Germline V gene lookup returns CDR1 MNHEY and CDR2 SMNVEV (reference sequence). The CDR3 is 14 amino acids. With 5 bases removed from V and 2 bases from J, the gap between germline ends came to 12 bases.

This clone occurred a few times. The gene calls are TRBV7-2 and TRBJ1-3; TRBD1 is a possible D gene (6 bases). The CDR3 length is 14 residues. Trimming pared 5 bases from V and 0 bases from J, leaving 8 bases between. The germline gives CDR1 SGHTA, CDR2 FQGNSA. The CDR3 region is CASSQDSSGNTIYF. The CDR3 DNA sequence: TGTGCCAGCAGCCAGGACAGCTCTGGAAACACCATATATTTT.